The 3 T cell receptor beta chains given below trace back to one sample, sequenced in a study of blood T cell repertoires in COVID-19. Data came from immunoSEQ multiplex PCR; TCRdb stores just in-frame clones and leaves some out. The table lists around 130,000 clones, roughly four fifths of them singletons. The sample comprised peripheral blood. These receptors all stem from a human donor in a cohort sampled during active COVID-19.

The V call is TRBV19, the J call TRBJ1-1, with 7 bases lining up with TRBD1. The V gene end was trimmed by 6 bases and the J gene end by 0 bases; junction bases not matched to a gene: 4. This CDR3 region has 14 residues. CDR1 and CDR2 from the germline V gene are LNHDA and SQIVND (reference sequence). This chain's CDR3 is CASSRRGMNTEAFF. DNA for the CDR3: TGTGCCAGTAGCCGCAGGGGGATGAACACTGAAGCTTTCTTT.

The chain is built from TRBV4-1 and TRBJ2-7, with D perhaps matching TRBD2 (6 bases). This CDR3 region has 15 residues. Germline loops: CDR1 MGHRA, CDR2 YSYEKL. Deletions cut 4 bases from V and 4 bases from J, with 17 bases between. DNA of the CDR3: TGCGCCAGCAGCCCGGGATCTGCGGGGACTTACGAGCAGTACTTC. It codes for CASSPGSAGTYEQYF.

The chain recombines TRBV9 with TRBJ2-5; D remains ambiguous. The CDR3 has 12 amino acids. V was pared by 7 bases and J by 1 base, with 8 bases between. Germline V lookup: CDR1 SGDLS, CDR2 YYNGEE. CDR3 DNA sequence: TGTGCCAGCCGAAGCATCCAAGAGACCCAGTACTTC. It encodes CASRSIQETQYF.